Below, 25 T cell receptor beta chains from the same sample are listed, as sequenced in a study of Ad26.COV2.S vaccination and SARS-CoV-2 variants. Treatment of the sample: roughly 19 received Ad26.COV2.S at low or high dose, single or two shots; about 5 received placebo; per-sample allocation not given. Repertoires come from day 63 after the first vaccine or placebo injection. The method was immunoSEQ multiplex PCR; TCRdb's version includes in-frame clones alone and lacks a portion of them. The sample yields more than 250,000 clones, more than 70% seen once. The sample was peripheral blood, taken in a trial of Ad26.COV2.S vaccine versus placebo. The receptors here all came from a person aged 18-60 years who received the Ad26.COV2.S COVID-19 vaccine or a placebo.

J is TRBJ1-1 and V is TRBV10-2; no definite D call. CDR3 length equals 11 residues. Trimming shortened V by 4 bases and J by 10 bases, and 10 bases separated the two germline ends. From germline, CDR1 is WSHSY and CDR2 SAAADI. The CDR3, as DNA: TGCGCCAGCAGTGGAGGAGGGAGAGCTTTCTTT. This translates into CASSGGGRAFF.

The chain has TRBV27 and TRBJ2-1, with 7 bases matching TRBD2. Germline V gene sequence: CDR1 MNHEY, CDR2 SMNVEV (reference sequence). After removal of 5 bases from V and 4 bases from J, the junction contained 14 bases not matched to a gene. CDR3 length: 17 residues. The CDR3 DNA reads TGTGCCAGCAGTAGAGGAGGACTAGTCGCTCGGTACAATGAGCAGTTCTTC. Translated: CASSRGGLVARYNEQFF.

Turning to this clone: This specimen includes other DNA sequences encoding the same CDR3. The CDR3 here is CAWSVRDNQPQHF. CDR3 bases: TGTGCCTGGAGTGTAAGGGACAATCAGCCCCAGCATTTT. This chain uses TRBV30 with TRBJ1-5; D is uncertain. Trimming removed 0 bases from V and 3 bases from J, with 6 bases in between. CDR1 GTSNPN and CDR2 SVGIG come from the germline V gene (reference sequence). This CDR3 contains 13 residues. Full variable domain (missing parts from reference TRBV30 and TRBJ1-5): SQTIHQWPATLVQPVGSPLSLECTVEGTSNPNLYWYRQAAGRGLQLLFYSVGIGQISSEVPQNLSASRPQDRQFILSSKKLLLSDSGFYLCAWSVRDNQPQHFGDGTRLSIL.

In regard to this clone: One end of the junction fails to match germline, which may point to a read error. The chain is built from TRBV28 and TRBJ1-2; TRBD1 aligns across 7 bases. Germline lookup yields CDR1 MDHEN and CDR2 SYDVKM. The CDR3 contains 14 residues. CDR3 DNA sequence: TGTGCCAGCACTTTAGGGGGCGGGGGCTATGGCTACACCTTC. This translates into CASTLGGGGYGYTF.

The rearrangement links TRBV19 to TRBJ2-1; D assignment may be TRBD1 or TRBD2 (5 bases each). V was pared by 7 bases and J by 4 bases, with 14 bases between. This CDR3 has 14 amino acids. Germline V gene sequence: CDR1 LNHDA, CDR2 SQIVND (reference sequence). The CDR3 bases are TGTGCCAGTACCCTCGGGGACCCTTACAATGAGCAGTTCTTC. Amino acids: CASTLGDPYNEQFF.

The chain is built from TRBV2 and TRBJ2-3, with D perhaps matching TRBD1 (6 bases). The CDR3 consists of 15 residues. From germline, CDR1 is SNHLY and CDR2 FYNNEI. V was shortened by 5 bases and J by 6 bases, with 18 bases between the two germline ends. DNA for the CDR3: TGTGCCAGCAGTAAGGATGGGGGCGCGTTGGATACGCAGTATTTT. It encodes CASSKDGGALDTQYF.

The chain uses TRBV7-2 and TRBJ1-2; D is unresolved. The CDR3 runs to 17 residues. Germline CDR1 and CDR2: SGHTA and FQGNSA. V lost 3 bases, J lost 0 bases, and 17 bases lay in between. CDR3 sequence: CASSLWAIRRANYGYTF. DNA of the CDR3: TGTGCCAGCAGCTTGTGGGCCATTCGGAGAGCTAACTATGGCTACACCTTC.

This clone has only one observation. CDR3: CAWSVNRELSEQYF. CDR3 nucleotide sequence: TGTGCCTGGAGTGTAAACAGGGAACTTAGCGAGCAGTACTTC. The chain has TRBV30 and TRBJ2-7, with D possibly matching TRBD1 (6 bases). The CDR3 covers 14 residues. The germline V and J ends were trimmed by 0 bases and 6 bases, with 15 bases remaining between them. The germline V gene has CDR1 GTSNPN and CDR2 SVGIG (reference sequence).

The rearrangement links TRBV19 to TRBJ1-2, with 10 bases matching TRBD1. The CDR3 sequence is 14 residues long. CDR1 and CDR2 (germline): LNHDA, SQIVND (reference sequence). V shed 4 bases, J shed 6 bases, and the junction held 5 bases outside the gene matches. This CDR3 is CASSTGQGMDGYTF. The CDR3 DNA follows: TGTGCCAGTAGTACGGGACAGGGGATGGATGGCTACACCTTC.

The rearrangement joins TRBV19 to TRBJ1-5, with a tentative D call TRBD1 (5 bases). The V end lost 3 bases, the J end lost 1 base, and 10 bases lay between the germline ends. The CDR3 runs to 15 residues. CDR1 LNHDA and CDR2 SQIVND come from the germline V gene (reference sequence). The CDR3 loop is CASSMVGGSNQPQHF. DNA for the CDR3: TGTGCCAGTAGTATGGTCGGGGGAAGCAATCAGCCCCAGCATTTT.

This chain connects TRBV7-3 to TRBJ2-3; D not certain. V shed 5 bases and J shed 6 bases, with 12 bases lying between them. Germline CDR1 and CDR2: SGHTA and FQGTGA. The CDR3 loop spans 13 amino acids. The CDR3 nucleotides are TGTGCCAGCAGCCTCCCGGGCTCGGATACGCAGTATTTT. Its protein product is CASSLPGSDTQYF.

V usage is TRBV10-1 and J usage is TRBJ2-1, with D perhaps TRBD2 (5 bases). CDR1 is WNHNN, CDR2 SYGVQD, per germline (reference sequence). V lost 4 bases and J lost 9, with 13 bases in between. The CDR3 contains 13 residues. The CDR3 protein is CASSAWARGEQFF. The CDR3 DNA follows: TGCGCCAGCAGTGCGTGGGCCCGGGGTGAGCAGTTCTTC.

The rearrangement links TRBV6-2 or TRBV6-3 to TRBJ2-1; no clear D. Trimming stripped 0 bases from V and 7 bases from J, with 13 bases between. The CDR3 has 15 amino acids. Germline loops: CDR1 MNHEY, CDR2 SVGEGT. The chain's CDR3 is CASSYSSELWNEQFF. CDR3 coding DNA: TGTGCCAGCAGTTACTCGAGCGAGTTGTGGAATGAGCAGTTCTTC.

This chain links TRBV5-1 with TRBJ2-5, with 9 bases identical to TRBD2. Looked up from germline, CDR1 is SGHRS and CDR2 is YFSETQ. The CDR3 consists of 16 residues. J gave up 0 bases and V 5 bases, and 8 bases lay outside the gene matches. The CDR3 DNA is TGCGCCAGCAGTCCTTCGACTAGCGGCAACCAAGAGACCCAGTACTTC. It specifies CASSPSTSGNQETQYF. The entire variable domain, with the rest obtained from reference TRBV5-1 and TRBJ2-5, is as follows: KAGVTQTPRYLIKTRGQQVTLSCSPISGHRSVSWYQQTPGQGLQFLFEYFSETQRNKGNFPGRFSGRQFSNSRSEMNVSTLELGDSALYLCASSPSTSGNQETQYFGPGTRLLVL.

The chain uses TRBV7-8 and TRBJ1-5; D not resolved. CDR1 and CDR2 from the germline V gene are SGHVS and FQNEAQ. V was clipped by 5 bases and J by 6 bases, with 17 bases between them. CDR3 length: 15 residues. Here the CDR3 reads CASSVRPLESQPQHF. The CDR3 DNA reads TGTGCCAGCAGCGTACGACCGTTAGAGAGTCAGCCCCAGCATTTT.

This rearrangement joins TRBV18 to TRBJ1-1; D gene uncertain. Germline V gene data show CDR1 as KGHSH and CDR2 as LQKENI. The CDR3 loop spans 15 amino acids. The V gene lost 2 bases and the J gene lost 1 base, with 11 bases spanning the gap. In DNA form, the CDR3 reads TGTGCCAGCTCACCATCACCCGTACCGAACACTGAAGCTTTCTTT. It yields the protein CASSPSPVPNTEAFF. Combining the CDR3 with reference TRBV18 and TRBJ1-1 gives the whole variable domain NAGVMQNPRHLVRRRGQEARLRCSPMKGHSHVYWYRQLPEEGLKFMVYLQKENIIDESGMPKERFSAEFPKEGPSILRIQQVVRGDSAAYFCASSPSPVPNTEAFFGQGTRLTVV.

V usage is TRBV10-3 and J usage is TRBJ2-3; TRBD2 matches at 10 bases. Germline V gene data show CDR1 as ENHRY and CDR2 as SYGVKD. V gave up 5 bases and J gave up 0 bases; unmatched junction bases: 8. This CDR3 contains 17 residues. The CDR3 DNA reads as TGTGCCATCAGTTCTCCTCAACTAGCGGGGAGCACAGATACGCAGTATTTT. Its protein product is CAISSPQLAGSTDTQYF.

The CDR3 loop is CASSLNSGQDGGELFF. Written as DNA, the CDR3 is TGCGCCAGCAGCTTAAATTCGGGACAGGATGGCGGGGAGCTGTTTTTT. J is TRBJ2-2 and V is TRBV5-1, with 8 bases fitting TRBD1. CDR3 length: 16 residues. Germline values: CDR1 SGHRS, CDR2 YFSETQ. J gave up 7 bases and V 2 bases, and 10 bases lay outside the gene matches.

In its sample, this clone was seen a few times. CDR3 protein: CASRLGGRGSNSPLHF. The CDR3 DNA sequence: TGTGCCAGTAGGCTCGGGGGTCGGGGCTCGAATTCACCCCTCCACTTT. This chain joins TRBV19 and TRBJ1-6; D might be TRBD1 (5 bases). Germline CDR1 and CDR2: LNHDA and SQIVND (reference sequence). This CDR3 has 16 amino acids. The V end was cut by 6 bases, the J end by 7 bases, with 19 bases between.

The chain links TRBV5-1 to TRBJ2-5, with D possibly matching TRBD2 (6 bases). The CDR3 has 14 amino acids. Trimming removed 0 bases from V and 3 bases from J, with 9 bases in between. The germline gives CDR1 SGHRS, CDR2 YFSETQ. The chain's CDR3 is CASSLGLGKETQYF. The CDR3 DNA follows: TGCGCCAGCAGCTTGGGACTAGGAAAAGAGACCCAGTACTTC.

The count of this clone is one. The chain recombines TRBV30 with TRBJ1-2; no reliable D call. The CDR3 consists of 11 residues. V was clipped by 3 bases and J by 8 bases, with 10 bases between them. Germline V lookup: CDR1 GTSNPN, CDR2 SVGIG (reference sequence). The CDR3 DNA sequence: TGTGCCTGGAGCCCATCTACGGGCTACACCTTC. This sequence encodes CAWSPSTGYTF.

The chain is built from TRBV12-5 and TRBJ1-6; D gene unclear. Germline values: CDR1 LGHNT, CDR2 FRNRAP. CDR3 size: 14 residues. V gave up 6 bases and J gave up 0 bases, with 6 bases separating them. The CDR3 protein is CASGTSSYNSPLHF. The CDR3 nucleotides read TGTGCTAGTGGGACGAGCTCCTATAATTCACCCCTCCACTTT.

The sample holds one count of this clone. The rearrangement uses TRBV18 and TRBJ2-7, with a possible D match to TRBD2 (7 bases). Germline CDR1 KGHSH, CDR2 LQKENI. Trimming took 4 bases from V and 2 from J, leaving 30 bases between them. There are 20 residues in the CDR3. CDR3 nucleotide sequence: TGTGCCAGCTCACTAAGCCTAGCGGTATCTGGACAGATGTTTACCTACGAGCAGTACTTC. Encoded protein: CASSLSLAVSGQMFTYEQYF.

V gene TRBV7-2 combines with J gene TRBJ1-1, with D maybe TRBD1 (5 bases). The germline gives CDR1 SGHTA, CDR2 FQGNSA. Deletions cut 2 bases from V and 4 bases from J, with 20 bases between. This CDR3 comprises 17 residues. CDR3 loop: CASSLFPGITTGTEAFF. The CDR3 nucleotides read TGTGCCAGCAGCTTATTCCCAGGGATAACCACCGGCACTGAAGCTTTCTTT.

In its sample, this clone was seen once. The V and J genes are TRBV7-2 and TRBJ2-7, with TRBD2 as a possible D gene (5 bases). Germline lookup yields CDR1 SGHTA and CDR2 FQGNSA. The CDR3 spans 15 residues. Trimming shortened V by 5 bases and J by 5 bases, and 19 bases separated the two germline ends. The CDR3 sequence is CASSTFKRTGDEQYF. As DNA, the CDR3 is TGTGCCAGCAGCACCTTTAAAAGGACCGGGGACGAGCAGTACTTC.